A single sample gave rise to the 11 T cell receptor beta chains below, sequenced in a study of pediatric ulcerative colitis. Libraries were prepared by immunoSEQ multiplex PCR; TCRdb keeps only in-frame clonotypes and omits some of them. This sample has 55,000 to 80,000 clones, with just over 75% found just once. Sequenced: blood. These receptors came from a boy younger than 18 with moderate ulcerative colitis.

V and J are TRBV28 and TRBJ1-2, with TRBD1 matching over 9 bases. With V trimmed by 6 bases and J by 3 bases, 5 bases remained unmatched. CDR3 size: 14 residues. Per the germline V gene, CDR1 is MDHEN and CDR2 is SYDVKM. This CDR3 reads CASRGTGTYYGYTF. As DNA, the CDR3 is TGTGCCAGCAGGGGGACAGGGACTTACTATGGCTACACCTTC.

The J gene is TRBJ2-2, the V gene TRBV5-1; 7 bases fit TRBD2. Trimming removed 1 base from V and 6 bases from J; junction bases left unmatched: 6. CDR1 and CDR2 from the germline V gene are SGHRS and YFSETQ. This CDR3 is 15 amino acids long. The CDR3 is CASSLNGLVSGELFF. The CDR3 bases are TGCGCCAGCAGCTTGAATGGACTAGTATCCGGGGAGCTGTTTTTT.

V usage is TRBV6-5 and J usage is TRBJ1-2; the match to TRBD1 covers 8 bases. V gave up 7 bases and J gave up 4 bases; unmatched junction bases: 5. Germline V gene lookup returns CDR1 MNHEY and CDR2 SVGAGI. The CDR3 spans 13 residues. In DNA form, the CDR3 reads TGTGCCAGCACTATGGACAGGGTCTATGGCTACACCTTC. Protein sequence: CASTMDRVYGYTF.

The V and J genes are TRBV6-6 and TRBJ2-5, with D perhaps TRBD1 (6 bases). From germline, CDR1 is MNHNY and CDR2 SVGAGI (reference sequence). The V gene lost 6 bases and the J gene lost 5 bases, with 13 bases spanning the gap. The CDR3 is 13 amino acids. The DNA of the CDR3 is TGTGCCAGCAGAGAACAGGGTTACGAGACCCAGTACTTC. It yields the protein CASREQGYETQYF.

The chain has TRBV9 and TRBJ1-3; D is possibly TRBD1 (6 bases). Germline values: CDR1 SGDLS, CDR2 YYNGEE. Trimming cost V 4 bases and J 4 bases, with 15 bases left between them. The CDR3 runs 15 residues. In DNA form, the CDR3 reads TGTGCCAGCAGCCCGGGGGGGGCATCAGGAAACACCATATATTTT. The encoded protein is CASSPGGASGNTIYF.

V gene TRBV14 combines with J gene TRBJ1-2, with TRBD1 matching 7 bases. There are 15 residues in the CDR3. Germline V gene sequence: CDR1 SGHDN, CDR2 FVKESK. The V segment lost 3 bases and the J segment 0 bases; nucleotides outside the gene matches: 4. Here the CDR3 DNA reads TGTGCCAGCAGCCATAGGGGACAGACTAACTATGGCTACACCTTC. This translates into CASSHRGQTNYGYTF.

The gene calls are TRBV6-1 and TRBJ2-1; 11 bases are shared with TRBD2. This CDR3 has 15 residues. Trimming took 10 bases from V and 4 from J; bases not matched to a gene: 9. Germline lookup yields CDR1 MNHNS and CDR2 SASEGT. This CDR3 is CATHSGGAGYNEQFF. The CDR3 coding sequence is TGTGCCACCCATAGCGGGGGGGCCGGGTACAATGAGCAGTTCTTC.

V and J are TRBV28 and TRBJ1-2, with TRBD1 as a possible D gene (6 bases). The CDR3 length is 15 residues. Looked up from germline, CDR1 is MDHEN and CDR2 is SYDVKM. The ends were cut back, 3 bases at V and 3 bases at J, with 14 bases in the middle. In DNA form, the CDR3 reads TGTGCCAGCAGTTTTCCGCGGGGGCGCGACTATGGCTACACCTTC. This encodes CASSFPRGRDYGYTF.

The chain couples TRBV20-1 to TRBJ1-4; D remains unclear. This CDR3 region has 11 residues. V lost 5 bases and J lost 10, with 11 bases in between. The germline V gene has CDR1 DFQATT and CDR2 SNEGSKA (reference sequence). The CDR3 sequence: CSAPAWGKLFF. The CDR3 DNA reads TGCAGTGCTCCAGCATGGGGAAAACTGTTTTTT.

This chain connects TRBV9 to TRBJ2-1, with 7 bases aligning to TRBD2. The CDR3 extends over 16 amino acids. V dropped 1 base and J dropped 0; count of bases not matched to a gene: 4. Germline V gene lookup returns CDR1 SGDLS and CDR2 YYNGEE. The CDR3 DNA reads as TGTGCCAGCAGCGTATACGGGGGGTTCTCCTACAATGAGCAGTTCTTC. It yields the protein CASSVYGGFSYNEQFF.

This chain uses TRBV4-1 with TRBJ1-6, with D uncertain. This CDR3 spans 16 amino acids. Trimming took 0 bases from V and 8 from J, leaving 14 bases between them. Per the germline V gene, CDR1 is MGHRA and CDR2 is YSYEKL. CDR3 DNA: TGCGCCAGCAGCCAAGAGTCAGATCTTCCCTATTCACCCCTCCACTTT. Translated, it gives CASSQESDLPYSPLHF.